Reported below is one TCR beta chain. CDR3 length equals 14 residues. Germline V gene lookup returns CDR1 MNHEY and CDR2 SMNVEV (reference sequence). V was pared by 8 bases and J by 7 bases, with 4 bases of the junction left unmatched. The data belong to a study of blood T cell repertoires in COVID-19. Across the study: The origin of the acute and convalescent COVID-19 samples was the United States, Italy and Spain. T cells, B-cell-depleted T cells, or PBMCs provided the cDNA or gDNA that served as material.

Original data processing: Nucleated cell number was recorded as an estimate derived from reference gene primer amplification. The assay was immunoSEQ multiplex PCR, and TCRdb's table has in-frame clones only and misses some. V and J calls and clone size are copied from that table; D and trimming were computed from the DNA. The table shows approximately 280,000 clones, with around nine tenths occurring only once. The V gene is TRBV27, the J gene TRBJ2-1; TRBD2 aligns across 14 bases. The receptor was isolated from a man aged 50-60 years with acute or convalescent COVID-19. The specimen sequenced was peripheral blood. The CDR3 nucleotides read TGTGCCAGCGGACTAGCGGGGGGTGGTAATGAGCAGTTCTTC. It specifies CASGLAGGGNEQFF.